This is a list of T cell receptor beta chains from one sample in a study of technical replicates of blood from several donors. Using immunoSEQ multiplex PCR, the repertoire was profiled, and TCRdb retains in-frame clones only, with some absent. Among fewer than 85,000 clones, 95% to 97% were seen once, and the ten largest hold just over 0.3%. Input material: T cells isolated from PBMCs. The receptors derive from a human donor in good health. CDR3s leave out the opening cysteine and the closing phenylalanine or tryptophan.

V	CDR3
TRBV29-1	SVEVRAYEQY
TRBV19	ASSLTGAYNEQF
TRBV6-5	ASSYGPGTSLQY
TRBV5-3	ARSPLFIPAYEQY
TRBV6-5	AGYSTGGVPS
TRBV27	ASSSLAGESNEQF
TRBV30	AWNRGHGTEAF
TRBV9	ASSVGKKSSGNTIY
TRBV7-9	ASSSSRRSGNTIY
TRBV10-3	AIETGANYGYT
TRBV4-1	ASSQGGLAVYEQY
TRBV7-9	ASSSERSELF
TRBV7-9	ASSLIRTGGKGGNQPQH
TRBV7-2	ASSLSRGSIQPQH
TRBV5-1	ASSLWDRGVDEQF
TRBV25-1	ASSEAANYGYT
TRBV6-5	ASSYSMGSEKLF
TRBV10-3	AISESPTGTDTEAF
TRBV29-1	SVGGGGDYEQY
TRBV7-2	ASSLDGGGRKTQY
TRBV30	AGATGSSGNTIY
TRBV15	ATSREGPDTQY
TRBV7-8	ASSLGSRGKKGEQY
TRBV9	ASSVGVSTEAF
TRBV19	ASSKQGTSDNEQF
TRBV7-9	ASGHNQGIGNQPQH
TRBV6-1	ASTEGLAAYNEQF
TRBV6-5	ASSYDTYTEAF
TRBV19	ASSIEAGGYEQY
TRBV10-3	AISELAGAYEQY
TRBV7-9	ASTLGDKQY
TRBV30	AWRSLGHGTSEQF
TRBV28	ASSSTTGVNIQY
TRBV7-2	ASSLSRDRGREQY
TRBV7-9	ASSYFEDYGYT
TRBV9	ASSVSSVGVAETQY
TRBV9	ASSPGQYEQY
TRBV9	ASSSTGGDYNEQF
TRBV7-3	ASSLSGRNEQF
TRBV6-4	ASRASGSEYTGELF
TRBV5-1	ASSLYWDRAWGYT
TRBV4-2	ASSQASGNTIY
TRBV7-9	ASSLFQVDEQY
TRBV18	ASSPPAETYNEQF
TRBV7-3	ASSPLAGTSTDTQY
TRBV5-8	ASSVWTAEVF
TRBV9	ASSSGGGQSFTGELF